A single sample is the source of the 30 T cell receptor beta chains below, sequenced in a study of blood T cell repertoires in COVID-19. Assay: immunoSEQ multiplex PCR; the TCRdb copy retains only in-frame clones and omits some. The profile shows about 490,000 clones, 70% to 90% of them singletons. The sequenced sample was peripheral blood. These TCRs come from a human donor in a cohort sampled during active COVID-19.

The CDR3, as DNA: TGTGCCAGCAGTCCCCGTGACGAGCAGTACTTC. Its translation is CASSPRDEQYF. The V call is TRBV25-1, the J call TRBJ2-7, with D hard to call. Trimming removed 5 bases from V and 5 bases from J, with 7 bases in between. This CDR3 contains 11 residues. Germline loops: CDR1 MGHDK, CDR2 SYGVNS.

This sequence joins TRBV6-1 and TRBJ2-4; possible D gene TRBD2, 5 bases. Germline V lookup: CDR1 MNHNS, CDR2 SASEGT. Trimming took off 0 bases at V and 1 base at J, with 10 bases between the two ends. There are 16 residues in the CDR3. CDR3 residues: CASSEASSLAKNIQYF. The DNA of the CDR3 is TGTGCCAGCAGTGAAGCGTCTAGCTTGGCCAAAAACATTCAGTACTTC.

The sample holds one count of this clone. V usage is TRBV7-9 and J usage is TRBJ2-7; D perhaps matches TRBD2 (8 bases). Trimming stripped 5 bases from V and 6 bases from J, with 20 bases between. Germline CDR1 SEHNR, CDR2 FQNEAQ (reference sequence). There are 15 residues in the CDR3. CDR3: CASSPVREGAGEQYF. DNA for the CDR3: TGTGCCAGCAGCCCTGTTCGGGAGGGGGCAGGCGAGCAGTACTTC.

This clone was found a few times. The J gene is TRBJ2-1, the V gene TRBV11-2, with 9 positions matching TRBD2. V lost 2 bases and J lost 10; bases outside the gene matches: 9. Germline CDR1 is SGHAT and CDR2 is FQNNGV. The CDR3 runs to 15 residues. CDR3 sequence (DNA): TGTGCCAGCAGCTTATCGGGCGGAACTAGCGGGGAGCAGTTCTTC. Amino acid sequence: CASSLSGGTSGEQFF.

This clone was found once. This chain joins TRBV6-1 and TRBJ1-2; no clear D gene. The CDR3 is 14 residues long. Germline assignment: CDR1 MNHNS and CDR2 SASEGT. Trimming pared 1 base from V and 8 bases from J, leaving 14 bases between. The CDR3 bases are TGTGCCAGCAGTGAAGTACCCCAGACGGAGGGCTACACCTTC. Translated, it gives CASSEVPQTEGYTF.

This rearrangement joins TRBV27 to TRBJ2-1; 8 bases are shared with TRBD2. With V trimmed by 5 bases and J by 8 bases, 5 bases remained unmatched. The germline gives CDR1 MNHEY, CDR2 SMNVEV (reference sequence). The CDR3 is 13 amino acids. The CDR3 DNA reads TGTGCCAGCAGTGGCCCGGGGGGGCATGAGCAGTTCTTC. Translating gives CASSGPGGHEQFF.

V gene TRBV5-8 combines with J gene TRBJ2-7; 12 bases map to TRBD2. J gave up 3 bases and V 0 bases, and 13 bases lay outside the gene matches. Germline CDR1 reads SGHTS; CDR2 reads YDEGEE. CDR3 length equals 19 residues. Here the CDR3 reads CASSLGGLAGGPYFYEQYF. The CDR3 DNA follows: TGTGCCAGCAGCTTGGGTGGGCTAGCGGGAGGGCCTTACTTCTACGAGCAGTACTTC.

V usage is TRBV30 and J usage is TRBJ1-2, with 7 bases that match TRBD1. The CDR3 sequence is 14 residues long. The ends lost 3 bases at V and 12 bases at J; junction bases unmatched: 16. Per germline, CDR1 GTSNPN and CDR2 SVGIG (reference sequence). The CDR3: CAWSGGPWDSPDTF. The CDR3 DNA sequence: TGTGCCTGGAGCGGCGGGCCTTGGGACAGCCCCGACACCTTC.

The chain recombines TRBV5-1 with TRBJ2-3; 9 nucleotides agree with TRBD1. In germline, CDR1 is SGHRS, CDR2 YFSETQ. Trimming took 4 bases from V and 3 from J; bases not matched to a gene: 6. This CDR3 contains 15 residues. CDR3 sequence (DNA): TGCGCCAGCAGCGCCTACAGGGGGCGGACAGATACGCAGTATTTT. This codes for CASSAYRGRTDTQYF.

This chain joins TRBV5-6 and TRBJ1-6; no definite D call. V lost 0 bases, J lost 0 bases, and 7 bases lay in between. Germline V CDR1 and CDR2: SGHDT, YYEEEE. This CDR3 comprises 16 residues. The CDR3 is CASSLGPSSYNSPLHF. The DNA of the CDR3 is TGTGCCAGCAGCTTGGGTCCGAGCTCCTATAATTCACCCCTCCACTTT.

The chain employs TRBV27 and TRBJ2-3, with 8 bases aligning to TRBD2. CDR3 length: 18 residues. The V gene's germline CDR1 is MNHEY and CDR2 SMNVEV (reference sequence). The ends lost 4 bases at V and 0 bases at J; junction bases unmatched: 12. The CDR3 loop reads CASSSTLAVFSSTDTQYF. The CDR3 bases are TGTGCCAGCAGTTCAACACTAGCGGTGTTTTCTAGCACAGATACGCAGTATTTT.

The chain joins TRBV4-3 to TRBJ1-1; TRBD1 matches at 9 bases. CDR1 and CDR2 (germline): LGHNA, YSLEER. CDR3 length: 16 amino acids. V lost 6 bases and J lost 5; bases outside the gene matches: 13. Here the CDR3 reads CASSRRQGGSWTEAFF. In DNA form, the CDR3 reads TGCGCCAGCAGTAGGAGACAGGGGGGATCGTGGACTGAAGCTTTCTTT.

V gene TRBV24-1 combines with J gene TRBJ2-2; D is unclear. CDR1 and CDR2 (germline): KGHDR, SFDVKD. Trimming removed 6 bases from V and 6 bases from J, with 10 bases in between. The CDR3 totals 13 residues. The CDR3: CATSLEPAGELFF. The CDR3, as DNA: TGTGCCACCAGTCTGGAGCCGGCCGGGGAGCTGTTTTTT.

The chain is built from TRBV29-1 and TRBJ1-1, with D tentatively TRBD1 (5 bases). V lost 4 bases to trimming and J lost 1 base, with 13 bases between them. The CDR3 length is 14 residues. Germline CDR1 and CDR2: SQVTM and ANQGSEA. The CDR3 is CSVAWPGKNTEAFF. The CDR3 DNA sequence: TGCAGCGTTGCCTGGCCAGGGAAGAACACTGAAGCTTTCTTT.

The gene calls are TRBV7-2 and TRBJ1-6, with D perhaps TRBD1 (5 bases). The ends were cut back, 2 bases at V and 8 bases at J, with 13 bases in the middle. From germline, CDR1 is SGHTA and CDR2 FQGNSA. CDR3 size: 15 residues. The CDR3 region is CASSLTAGSDSPLHF. The CDR3, as DNA: TGTGCCAGCAGCTTAACCGCAGGGTCGGATTCACCCCTCCACTTT.

Of note for this clone: This same CDR3 is encoded by further DNA sequences in the sample. This sequence joins TRBV24-1 and TRBJ2-5; tentatively, D is TRBD1 (5 bases). CDR1 and CDR2 from the germline V gene are KGHDR and SFDVKD. V lost 7 bases, J lost 5 bases, and 13 bases lay in between. This CDR3 has 13 residues. The CDR3 coding sequence is TGTGCCACCAGCGATCCAGGGCAGGAGACCCAGTACTTC. It is translated as CATSDPGQETQYF.

This clone was detected ten times or more. The gene calls are TRBV15 and TRBJ2-7; 7 bases map to TRBD1. The CDR3 consists of 15 residues. After removal of 3 bases from V and 0 bases from J, the junction contained 5 bases not matched to a gene. Germline CDR1 is LNHNV and CDR2 is YYDKDF (reference sequence). The CDR3 sequence: CATSSTGQISYEQYF. DNA of the CDR3: TGTGCCACCAGCAGCACGGGACAGATCTCCTACGAGCAGTACTTC.

The CDR3 nucleotides read TGTGCCACCAGCAAGGGGTTCAGCCGGGACACCTTTTCGGAGACCCAGTACTTC. It translates to CATSKGFSRDTFSETQYF. The chain has TRBV15 and TRBJ2-5; perhaps TRBD1 as D (6 bases). The germline V gene has CDR1 LNHNV and CDR2 YYDKDF (reference sequence). The CDR3 extends over 18 amino acids. V was cut by 4 bases and J by 5 bases, with 26 bases left in between. Filled out from reference TRBV15 and TRBJ2-5, the complete variable domain reads DAMVIQNPRYQVTQFGKPVTLSCSQTLNHNVMYWYQQKSSQAPKLLFHYYDKDFNNEADTPDNFQSRRPNTSFCFLDIRSPGLGDTAMYLCATSKGFSRDTFSETQYFGPGTRLLVL.

V is TRBV25-1 and J is TRBJ1-4; D might be TRBD1 (6 bases). V gave up 1 base and J gave up 8 bases, with 11 bases separating them. Germline loops: CDR1 MGHDK, CDR2 SYGVNS. The CDR3 is 14 amino acids. DNA of the CDR3: TGTGCCAGCAGTGAATGGGCAGGGGTGGAAAAACTGTTTTTT. Translation: CASSEWAGVEKLFF.

The chain couples TRBV12-5 to TRBJ1-1; TRBD1 might be the D (6 bases). This CDR3 has 13 residues. Germline V lookup: CDR1 LGHNT, CDR2 FRNRAP. Trimming left V 1 base short and J 14 bases short, with 17 bases between. The CDR3 nucleotides read TGTGCTAGTGGTTTGGCCGGGACACCCGTCGTGTTCTTT. Amino acid sequence: CASGLAGTPVVFF. The variable domain in full, completed from reference TRBV12-5 and TRBJ1-1, reads DARVTQTPRHKVTEMGQEVTMRCQPILGHNTVFWYRQTMMQGLELLAYFRNRAPLDDSGMPKDRFSAEMPDATLATLKIQPSEPRDSAVYFCASGLAGTPVVFFGQGTRLTVV.

V is TRBV7-8 and J is TRBJ2-1; 10 bases fit TRBD1. The germline V gene has CDR1 SGHVS and CDR2 FQNEAQ. The CDR3 runs to 13 residues. The CDR3 bases are TGTGCGTTACGCGGGACAGGGGACAATGAGCAGTTCTTC. Protein: CALRGTGDNEQFF.

The chain recombines TRBV6-4 with TRBJ2-1; 14 bases align to TRBD2. Germline V lookup: CDR1 MRHNA, CDR2 SNTAGT. CDR3 length: 15 residues. V lost 5 bases, J lost 10 bases, and 7 bases stayed unmatched. This CDR3 is CASSPGLAGGSEQFF. The CDR3 DNA follows: TGTGCCAGCAGTCCCGGACTAGCGGGAGGATCAGAGCAGTTCTTC.

In nucleotides, the CDR3 is TGTGCCACCGAAACTACTAGCGGCAACAATGAGCAGTTCTTC. Translating gives CATETTSGNNEQFF. This chain links TRBV24-1 with TRBJ2-1, with 8 bases that match TRBD2. CDR1 is KGHDR, CDR2 SFDVKD, per germline. J was trimmed by 5 bases and V by 9 bases; bases with no gene match: 8. This CDR3 comprises 14 residues.

The chain joins TRBV6-5 to TRBJ2-1; D is unresolved. There are 15 residues in the CDR3. Germline V lookup: CDR1 MNHEY, CDR2 SVGAGI. With 6 bases removed from V and 0 bases from J, the gap between germline ends came to 12 bases. Here the CDR3 reads CASSTDWSSYNEQFF. For the CDR3, the DNA is TGTGCCAGCAGCACCGATTGGAGCTCCTACAATGAGCAGTTCTTC.

The chain uses TRBV27 and TRBJ2-7; 9 nucleotides align to TRBD2. With V trimmed by 7 bases and J by 6 bases, 10 bases remained unmatched. CDR3 length: 14 residues. CDR1 MNHEY and CDR2 SMNVEV come from the germline V gene (reference sequence). The CDR3 loop is CASTHSGTSSEQYF. The CDR3, as DNA: TGTGCCAGCACTCATTCTGGGACTAGCAGCGAGCAGTACTTC.

V and J are TRBV28 and TRBJ1-2; tentative D call: TRBD1 (6 bases). The V gene's germline CDR1 is MDHEN and CDR2 SYDVKM. CDR3 length: 13 amino acids. The V end was cut by 6 bases, the J end by 0 bases, with 8 bases between. The CDR3 loop reads CASSPGANYGYTF. Written as DNA, the CDR3 is TGTGCCAGCAGCCCAGGGGCTAACTATGGCTACACCTTC.

J is TRBJ1-1 and V is TRBV7-9; D not certain. Deletions cut 2 bases from V and 2 bases from J, with 15 bases between. CDR1 and CDR2 (germline): SEHNR, FQNEAQ (reference sequence). The CDR3 has 16 residues. CDR3 DNA sequence: TGTGCCAGCAGCTTAATCGGAGGACGGATCAACACTGAAGCTTTCTTT. This gives the protein CASSLIGGRINTEAFF.

The chain recombines TRBV7-2 with TRBJ2-1; a weak D match, TRBD2 (6 bases). The CDR3 extends over 14 amino acids. Germline lookup yields CDR1 SGHTA and CDR2 FQGNSA. The ends were cut back, 5 bases at V and 9 bases at J, with 17 bases in the middle. In DNA, the CDR3 is TGTGCCAGCAGCCTACGGAGGGGAGCAGGTGAGCAGTTCTTC. It encodes CASSLRRGAGEQFF.

CDR3 nucleotides: TGTGCCAGCGTGACCAACAAAGCGGGAGATTCGGCAGATACGCAGTATTTT. Translating gives CASVTNKAGDSADTQYF. The chain links TRBV28 to TRBJ2-3, with 8 bases that match TRBD2. J gave up 4 bases and V 8 bases, and 17 bases lay outside the gene matches. The germline V gene encodes CDR1 MDHEN and CDR2 SYDVKM. The CDR3 runs to 17 residues. The full variable domain, completed using reference TRBV28 and TRBJ2-3, is DVKVTQSSRYLVKRTGEKVFLECVQDMDHENMFWYRQDPGLGLRLIYFSYDVKMKEKGDIPEGYSVSREKKERFSLILESASTNQTSMYLCASVTNKAGDSADTQYFGPGTRLTVL.

The CDR3 DNA follows: TGTGCCAGCAGTTTAGGGACAGGGTGGTCGGGGGAGCTGTTTTTT. Encoded protein: CASSLGTGWSGELFF. The rearrangement links TRBV27 to TRBJ2-2; 9 positions match TRBD1. Germline V gives CDR1 MNHEY, CDR2 SMNVEV (reference sequence). The ends lost 2 bases at V and 8 bases at J; junction bases unmatched: 6. The CDR3 is made up of 15 amino acids.